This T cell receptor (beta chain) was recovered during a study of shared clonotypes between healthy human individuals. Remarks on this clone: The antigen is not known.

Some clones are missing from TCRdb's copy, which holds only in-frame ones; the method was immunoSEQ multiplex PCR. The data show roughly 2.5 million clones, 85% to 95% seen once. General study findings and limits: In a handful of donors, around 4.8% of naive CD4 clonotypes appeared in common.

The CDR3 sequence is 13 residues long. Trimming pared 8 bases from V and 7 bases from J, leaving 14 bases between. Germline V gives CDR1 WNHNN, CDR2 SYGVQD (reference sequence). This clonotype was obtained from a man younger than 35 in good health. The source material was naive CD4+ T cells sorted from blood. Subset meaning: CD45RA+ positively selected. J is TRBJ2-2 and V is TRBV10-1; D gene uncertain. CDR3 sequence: CASGQEGNGELFF. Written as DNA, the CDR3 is TGCGCCAGCGGGCAGGAAGGTAACGGGGAGCTGTTTTTT.